Below, one T cell receptor beta chain is given with its context. Its antigen is not known. These data are taken from a study of cytomegalovirus exposure and HLA in healthy donors. Whole-study results and caveats: Excluded: some indistinguishable V segments such as TRBV6-2 and TRBV6-3.

V shed 1 base and J 4 bases; nucleotides not matched to a gene: 6. The CDR3 sequence is 15 residues long. From germline, CDR1 is SGHTA and CDR2 FQGNSA. In the PCR, 60 Vbeta and 13 Jbeta primers were used. Clones were read by immunoSEQ multiplex PCR, and TCRdb kept only the in-frame ones, dropping some. The profile shows about 120,000 clones, about 75% of them singletons. The sequence was collected from a woman in her thirties or forties in good health and CMV-seropositive. This chain links TRBV7-2 with TRBJ1-2; 7 nucleotides align to TRBD1. The sample comprised PBMCs. DNA of the CDR3: TGTGCCAGCAGCTTAGTGGTCGGGACAGTCTATGGCTACACCTTC. It encodes CASSLVVGTVYGYTF.